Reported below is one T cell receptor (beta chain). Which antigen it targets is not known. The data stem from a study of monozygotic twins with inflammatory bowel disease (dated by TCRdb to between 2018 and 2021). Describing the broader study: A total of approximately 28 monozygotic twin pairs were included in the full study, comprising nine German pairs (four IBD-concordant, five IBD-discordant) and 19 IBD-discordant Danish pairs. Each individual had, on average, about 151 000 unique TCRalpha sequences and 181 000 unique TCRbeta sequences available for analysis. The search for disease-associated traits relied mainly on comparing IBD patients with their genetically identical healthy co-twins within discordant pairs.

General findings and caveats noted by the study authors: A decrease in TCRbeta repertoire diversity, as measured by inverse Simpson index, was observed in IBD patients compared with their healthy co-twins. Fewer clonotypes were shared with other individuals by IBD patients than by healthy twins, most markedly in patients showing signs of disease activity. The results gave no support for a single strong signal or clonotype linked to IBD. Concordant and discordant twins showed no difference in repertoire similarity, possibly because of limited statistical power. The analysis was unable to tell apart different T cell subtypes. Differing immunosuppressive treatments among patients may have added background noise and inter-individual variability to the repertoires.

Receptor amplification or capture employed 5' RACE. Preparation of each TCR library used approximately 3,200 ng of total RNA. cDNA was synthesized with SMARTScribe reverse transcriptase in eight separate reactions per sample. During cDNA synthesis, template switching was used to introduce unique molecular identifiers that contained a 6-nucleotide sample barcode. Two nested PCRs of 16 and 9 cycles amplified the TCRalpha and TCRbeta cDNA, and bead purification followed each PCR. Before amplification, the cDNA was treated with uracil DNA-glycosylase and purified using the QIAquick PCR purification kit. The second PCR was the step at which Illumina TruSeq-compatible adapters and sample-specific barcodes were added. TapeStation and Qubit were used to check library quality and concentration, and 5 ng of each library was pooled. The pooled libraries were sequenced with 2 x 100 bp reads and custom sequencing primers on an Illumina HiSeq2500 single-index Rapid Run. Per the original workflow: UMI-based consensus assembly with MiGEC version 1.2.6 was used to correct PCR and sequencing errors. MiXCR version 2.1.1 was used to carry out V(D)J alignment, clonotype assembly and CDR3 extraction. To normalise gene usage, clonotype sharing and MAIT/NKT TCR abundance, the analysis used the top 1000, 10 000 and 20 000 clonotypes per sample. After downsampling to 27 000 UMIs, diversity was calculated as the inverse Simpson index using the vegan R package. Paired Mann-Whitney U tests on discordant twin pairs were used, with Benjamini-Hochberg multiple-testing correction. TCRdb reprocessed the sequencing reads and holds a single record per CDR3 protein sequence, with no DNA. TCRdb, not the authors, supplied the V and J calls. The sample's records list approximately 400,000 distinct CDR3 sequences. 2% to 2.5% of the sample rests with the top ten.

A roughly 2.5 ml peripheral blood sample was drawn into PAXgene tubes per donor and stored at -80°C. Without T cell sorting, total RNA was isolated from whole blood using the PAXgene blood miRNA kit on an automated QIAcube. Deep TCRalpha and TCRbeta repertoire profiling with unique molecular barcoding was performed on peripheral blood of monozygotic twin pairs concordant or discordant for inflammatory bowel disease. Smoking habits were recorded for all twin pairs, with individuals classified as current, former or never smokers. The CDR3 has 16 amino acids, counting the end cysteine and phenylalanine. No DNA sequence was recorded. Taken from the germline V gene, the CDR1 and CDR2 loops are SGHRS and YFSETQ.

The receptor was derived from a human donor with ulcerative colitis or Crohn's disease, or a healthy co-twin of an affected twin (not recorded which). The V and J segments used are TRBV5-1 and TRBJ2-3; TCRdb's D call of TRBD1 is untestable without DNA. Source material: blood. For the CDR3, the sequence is CASSLAGQHRTDTQYF.